A selection of T cell receptor beta chains follows, all from one sample in a study of blood T cells in healthy people across ages. MiXCR, applied by TCRdb to the 5' RACE reads, yields one record per CDR3 protein. Counted here are fewer than 1,000,000 distinct CDR3 sequences, about 47% occurring once; the ten biggest clones make up about a sixth. The sample comprised blood. The source is a man aged 80 or over in good health. Each CDR3 is given with its conserved first and last residue. The D gene is left open where the match is weak. Size is stated for part of the rows, as once, few or many counts, or as a class when the clone is expanded.

clone size: few; D gene: TRBD2; J gene: TRBJ2-7; V gene: TRBV3-1; CDR3 DNA: TGTGCCAGCAGCCCCGGGACTAGCGGGGGGGACGAGCAGTACTTC; CDR3 protein: CASSPGTSGGDEQYF
clone size: .; D gene: TRBD2; J gene: TRBJ2-5; V gene: TRBV7-2; CDR3 DNA: TGTGCCAGCAGCTTAGCCCTAGCGGGGACAAAAGAGACCCAGTACTTC; CDR3 protein: CASSLALAGTKETQYF
clone size: few; D gene: TRBD1; J gene: TRBJ1-2; V gene: TRBV29-1; CDR3 DNA: TGCAGCGTGGACACAGGGGAATTCGGTGGCTACACCTTC; CDR3 protein: CSVDTGEFGGYTF
clone size: .; D gene: .; J gene: TRBJ1-5; V gene: TRBV20-1; CDR3 DNA: TGCAGTGCTAGAGGGGCAACAGGGCCCAATCAGCCCCAGCATTTT; CDR3 protein: CSARGATGPNQPQHF
clone size: .; D gene: TRBD1; J gene: TRBJ2-3; V gene: TRBV2; CDR3 DNA: TGTGCCAGCAACCGGGACAGGAATGTAGATACGCAGTATTTT; CDR3 protein: CASNRDRNVDTQYF
clone size: .; D gene: .; J gene: TRBJ2-7; V gene: TRBV27; CDR3 DNA: TGTGCCAGCAGTTCCCTGGCAAACTCTTACGAGCAGTACTTC; CDR3 protein: CASSSLANSYEQYF
clone size: few; D gene: .; J gene: TRBJ2-7; V gene: TRBV21-1; CDR3 DNA: TGTGCCAGCAGCCTCGGGACAGGGGGTGCTCATATCTACGAGCAGTACTTC; CDR3 protein: CASSLGTGGAHIYEQYF
clone size: .; D gene: TRBD2; J gene: TRBJ2-1; V gene: TRBV16; CDR3 DNA: TGTGCCAGCAGCCTCAGAGCGGGACTTGTAAATGAGCAGTTCTTC; CDR3 protein: CASSLRAGLVNEQFF
clone size: .; D gene: .; J gene: TRBJ2-7; V gene: TRBV27; CDR3 DNA: TGTGCCAGCGGTGGCCGGACAGCCTCCTCCTACGAGCAGTACTTC; CDR3 protein: CASGGRTASSYEQYF
clone size: .; D gene: TRBD1; J gene: TRBJ2-7; V gene: TRBV5-1; CDR3 DNA: TGCGCCAGCAGAATACGGGACAGGGCATCGTCCTCCCACGAGCGGTACTTC; CDR3 protein: CASRIRDRASSSHERYF
clone size: few; D gene: TRBD1; J gene: TRBJ1-2; V gene: TRBV7-2; CDR3 DNA: TGTGCCAGCAGCTTAAGGGCCAGGGGGAACTATGGCTACACCTTC; CDR3 protein: CASSLRARGNYGYTF
clone size: few; D gene: .; J gene: TRBJ2-5; V gene: TRBV6-5; CDR3 DNA: TGTGCCAGCAGTTCCCCAAACCGCCAAGAGACCCAGTACTTC; CDR3 protein: CASSSPNRQETQYF
clone size: .; D gene: .; J gene: TRBJ2-4; V gene: TRBV13; CDR3 DNA: TGTGCCAGCAGCCGCGAACGGGACGGAGAGCAGTACTTC; CDR3 protein: CASSRERDGEQYF
clone size: .; D gene: TRBD2; J gene: TRBJ2-1; V gene: TRBV20-1; CDR3 DNA: TGCAGTGCGTCACTAGCGAGGGGCTACAATGAGCAGTTCTTC; CDR3 protein: CSASLARGYNEQFF
clone size: .; D gene: .; J gene: TRBJ2-7; V gene: TRBV2; CDR3 DNA: TGTGCCAGCAGTGAATATAGGACCGCATACGAGCAGTACTTC; CDR3 protein: CASSEYRTAYEQYF
clone size: few; D gene: .; J gene: TRBJ1-5; V gene: TRBV12-3/TRBV12-4; CDR3 DNA: TGTGCCAGCAGTTTTGGCGGGGACGATCAGCCCCAGCATTTT; CDR3 protein: CASSFGGDDQPQHF
clone size: .; D gene: TRBD1; J gene: TRBJ2-5; V gene: TRBV7-9; CDR3 DNA: TGTGCCAGCAGCTTAAGTGGACAGGGGGCAGGAGAGACCCAGTACTTC; CDR3 protein: CASSLSGQGAGETQYF
clone size: .; D gene: TRBD1; J gene: TRBJ1-2; V gene: TRBV11-2; CDR3 DNA: TGTGCCAGCAGCCCACAAGCGACAGGGTATGTTGGCTACACCTTC; CDR3 protein: CASSPQATGYVGYTF
clone size: .; D gene: .; J gene: TRBJ2-3; V gene: TRBV29-1; CDR3 DNA: TGCAGCGTTGGCCCACGCGCCGGGGCCCTGGATACGCAGTATTTT; CDR3 protein: CSVGPRAGALDTQYF
clone size: .; D gene: .; J gene: TRBJ1-1; V gene: TRBV19; CDR3 DNA: TGTGTCAGTAGTATCCCGGAGGGGACGAGTGAAGCTTTCTTT; CDR3 protein: CVSSIPEGTSEAFF
clone size: .; D gene: .; J gene: TRBJ2-5; V gene: TRBV4-3; CDR3 DNA: TGCGCCAGCAGCCAAGCACCCCGGGAGACCCAGTACTTC; CDR3 protein: CASSQAPRETQYF
clone size: few; D gene: TRBD2; J gene: TRBJ2-3; V gene: TRBV29-1; CDR3 DNA: TGCAGCGTACTAAGAAGGACTAGCGGTAAAACAGATACGCAGTATTTT; CDR3 protein: CSVLRRTSGKTDTQYF
clone size: .; D gene: TRBD1; J gene: TRBJ2-7; V gene: TRBV12-3/TRBV12-4; CDR3 DNA: TGTGCCAGCAGTTACGGACAGGGGTATACCTACGAGCAGTACTTC; CDR3 protein: CASSYGQGYTYEQYF
clone size: few; D gene: .; J gene: TRBJ2-5; V gene: TRBV10-3; CDR3 DNA: TGTGCCATCAGTGAGGGTGGGGAGACCCAGTACTTC; CDR3 protein: CAISEGGETQYF
clone size: .; D gene: TRBD1; J gene: TRBJ2-7; V gene: TRBV10-3; CDR3 DNA: TGTGCCATCTCGTCCAGGGGGCTAGATGACGAGCAGTACTTC; CDR3 protein: CAISSRGLDDEQYF
clone size: .; D gene: TRBD1; J gene: TRBJ1-4; V gene: TRBV12-3/TRBV12-4; CDR3 DNA: TGTGCCAGCAGTTTGACAGGGGGGAATGAAAAACTGTTTTTT; CDR3 protein: CASSLTGGNEKLFF
clone size: few; D gene: .; J gene: TRBJ2-5; V gene: TRBV20-1; CDR3 DNA: TGCAGTGCTGGTAAATCGAGGGGTGGCGGCGAGTTAGAGGAGACCCAGTACTTC; CDR3 protein: CSAGKSRGGGELEETQYF
clone size: many; D gene: TRBD2; J gene: TRBJ2-7; V gene: TRBV20-1; CDR3 DNA: TGCAGTGCTAGAGATAACGGGAGGGACTCCTACGAGCAGTACTTC; CDR3 protein: CSARDNGRDSYEQYF
clone size: .; D gene: .; J gene: TRBJ2-1; V gene: TRBV5-1; CDR3 DNA: TGCGCCAGCAGCCGGACAAGGGGTTACAATGAGCAGTTCTTC; CDR3 protein: CASSRTRGYNEQFF
clone size: many; D gene: .; J gene: TRBJ2-1; V gene: TRBV27; CDR3 DNA: TGTGCCAGCAGTCATGGACCCGGCGGGAATGAGCAGTTCTTC; CDR3 protein: CASSHGPGGNEQFF
clone size: .; D gene: .; J gene: TRBJ1-5; V gene: TRBV19; CDR3 DNA: TGTGCCAGTAGTATCGGAGGGATCGGCAATCAGCCCCAGCATTTT; CDR3 protein: CASSIGGIGNQPQHF
clone size: few; D gene: .; J gene: TRBJ2-3; V gene: TRBV3-1; CDR3 DNA: TGTGCCAGCAGCCAGGATACCCAAGGGATAGATACGCAGTATTTT; CDR3 protein: CASSQDTQGIDTQYF
clone size: few; D gene: .; J gene: TRBJ2-5; V gene: TRBV29-1; CDR3 DNA: TGCAGCGTTACGCAGGGGGGGTACCAAGAGACCCAGTACTTC; CDR3 protein: CSVTQGGYQETQYF
clone size: .; D gene: TRBD2; J gene: TRBJ2-7; V gene: TRBV4-1; CDR3 DNA: TGCGCCAGCAGCCAAACTAGCGGGAGGATTGACGAGCAGTACTTC; CDR3 protein: CASSQTSGRIDEQYF
clone size: .; D gene: TRBD1; J gene: TRBJ2-5; V gene: TRBV3-1; CDR3 DNA: TGTGCCAGCAGCCAAGATTGGGCAGGGACAGGCCAAGAGACCCAGTACTTC; CDR3 protein: CASSQDWAGTGQETQYF